Presented here are 27 T cell receptor beta chains from one specimen sequenced in a study of identical twins. TCRdb re-called the 5' RACE reads with MiXCR, one entry per CDR3 protein. The sample lists around 1.7 million distinct CDR3 sequences, roughly 35% occurring once. Sequencing was carried out using cord blood. The receptors shown here come from a newborn girl in good health.

This clonotype was observed a handful of times. The chain combines TRBV5-6 with TRBJ2-7, with a tentative D call TRBD1 (6 bases). The CDR3 totals 16 residues. The V end was cut by 1 base, the J end by 0 bases, with 14 bases between. CDR1 and CDR2 (germline): SGHDT, YYEEEE. CDR3 protein: CASSLTAGASSYEQYF. The CDR3 region has the DNA TGTGCCAGCAGCTTGACGGCAGGGGCAAGCTCCTACGAGCAGTACTTC.

In its sample, this clonotype was seen a few times. This sequence joins TRBV7-2 and TRBJ1-1, with TRBD1 matching 7 bases. CDR3 length: 14 amino acids. The germline gives CDR1 SGHTA, CDR2 FQGNSA. The trim removed 3 bases at V and 8 bases at J, leaving 9 bases unmatched. CDR3 sequence reads: CASSFLLGGGEAFF. In DNA, the CDR3 is TGTGCCAGCAGCTTCCTCCTAGGAGGGGGCGAAGCTTTCTTT.

The CDR3 protein is CASSLGQTHPYEQYF. Written as DNA, the CDR3 is TGTGCCAGCAGTTTAGGGCAGACCCACCCCTACGAGCAGTACTTC. V is TRBV27 and J is TRBJ2-7; no reliable D call. The V gene lost 2 bases and the J gene lost 2 bases, with 13 bases spanning the gap. Germline assignment: CDR1 MNHEY and CDR2 SMNVEV (reference sequence). The CDR3 consists of 15 residues.

The CDR3 nucleotides are TGTGCCAGCAGGGCTGGGGGGGGGGCTATGAACACTGAAGCTTTCTTT. Its translation is CASRAGGGAMNTEAFF. V usage is TRBV9 and J usage is TRBJ1-1, with D tentatively TRBD1 (6 bases). Germline CDR1 SGDLS, CDR2 YYNGEE. Trimming left V 5 bases short and J 0 bases short, with 17 bases between. The CDR3 contains 16 residues.

This clonotype occurred a few times. J is TRBJ2-7 and V is TRBV9; a weak D match, TRBD2 (5 bases). Germline values: CDR1 SGDLS, CDR2 YYNGEE. The V end lost 0 bases, the J end lost 0 bases, and 10 bases lay between the germline ends. CDR3 size: 15 residues. Here the CDR3 DNA reads TGTGCCAGCAGCGTAGGGCTAGCCTACTCCTACGAGCAGTACTTC. Translated, it gives CASSVGLAYSYEQYF. Filled out from reference TRBV9 and TRBJ2-7, the complete variable domain reads DSGVTQTPKHLITATGQRVTLRCSPRSGDLSVYWYQQSLDQGLQFLIQYYNGEERAKGNILERFSAQQFPDLHSELNLSSLELGDSALYFCASSVGLAYSYEQYFGPGTRLTVT.

This clonotype was recorded a few times. V usage is TRBV5-1 and J usage is TRBJ1-2; no definite D call. Germline values: CDR1 SGHRS, CDR2 YFSETQ. Trimming left V 0 bases short and J 4 bases short, with 13 bases between. This CDR3 region has 15 residues. In DNA, the CDR3 is TGCGCCAGCAGCTTGGACCCACGGACCACCTATGGCTACACCTTC. Its protein product is CASSLDPRTTYGYTF.

There are a few counts of this clonotype. V and J are TRBV7-2 and TRBJ2-7; 8 nucleotides agree with TRBD2. Germline CDR1 is SGHTA and CDR2 is FQGNSA. V dropped 2 bases and J dropped 4; count of bases not matched to a gene: 16. The CDR3 has 18 residues. CDR3 sequence reads: CASSLFPPGGGGAYEQYF. The CDR3 DNA reads TGTGCCAGCAGCTTATTCCCCCCCGGGGGGGGCGGCGCATACGAGCAGTACTTC.

V is TRBV12-3 or TRBV12-4 and J is TRBJ1-1, with 8 bases lining up with TRBD1. The CDR3 has 14 residues. The ends lost 7 bases at V and 1 base at J; junction bases unmatched: 5. CDR3 region: CASIGQGPNTEAFF. For the CDR3, the DNA is TGTGCCAGCATCGGACAGGGCCCGAACACTGAAGCTTTCTTT.

This sequence joins TRBV6-4 and TRBJ2-7, with D tentatively TRBD1 (6 bases). V was trimmed by 5 bases and J by 4 bases, leaving 21 bases between them. Germline V gene lookup returns CDR1 MRHNA and CDR2 SNTAGT. The CDR3 consists of 16 residues. This chain's CDR3 is CASSSPRDNLFYEQYF. As DNA, the CDR3 is TGTGCCAGCAGTTCTCCCCGGGACAACCTTTTTTACGAGCAGTACTTC.

V gene TRBV9 combines with J gene TRBJ2-3; the D is unclear. Trimming left V 3 bases short and J 6 bases short, with 5 bases between. The CDR3 is made up of 11 amino acids. Germline lookup yields CDR1 SGDLS and CDR2 YYNGEE. CDR3 region: CASSGWDTQYF. In nucleotides, the CDR3 is TGTGCCAGCAGCGGTTGGGATACGCAGTATTTT.

This clonotype was detected only a few times. V is TRBV20-1 and J is TRBJ2-5; no definite D call. Trimming left V 1 base short and J 2 bases short, with 11 bases between. Per germline, CDR1 DFQATT and CDR2 SNEGSKA (reference sequence). The length of the CDR3 is 14 residues. CDR3 in DNA: TGCAGTGCTAGAGTCGACACGGCTCAAGAGACCCAGTACTTC. It yields the protein CSARVDTAQETQYF.

On this clonotype: At one end, the junction sequence differs from germline, possibly due to a read error. The V call is TRBV27, the J call TRBJ2-5; 11 bases match TRBD1. The DNA matches TRBJ2-7 better at its end, which makes the J call doubtful. CDR3 length: 15 residues. Germline CDR1 reads MNHEY; CDR2 reads SMNVEV (reference sequence). The CDR3 DNA reads TGTCCCAGCAGTTTAATCGGACAGGGGGCAAGCGAGCAGTACTTC. It codes for CPSSLIGQGASEQYF.

This clonotype came up many times. This sequence joins TRBV3-1 and TRBJ2-4, with TRBD2 identical over 7 bases. Germline loops: CDR1 LGHDT, CDR2 YNNKEL (reference sequence). The V segment lost 6 bases and the J segment 0 bases; nucleotides outside the gene matches: 5. The CDR3 contains 15 residues. CDR3 region: CASSERGLAKNIQYF. Here the CDR3 DNA reads TGTGCCAGCAGTGAGCGGGGTCTAGCCAAAAACATTCAGTACTTC.

This rearrangement joins TRBV20-1 to TRBJ2-5; 7 nucleotides match TRBD2. The CDR3 is 14 residues long. Germline assignment: CDR1 DFQATT and CDR2 SNEGSKA (reference sequence). Germline trimming cut 2 bases from V and 1 base from J; bases unmatched to any gene: 4. CDR3 in amino acids: CSARPPSGQETQYF. In nucleotides, the CDR3 is TGCAGTGCTAGACCCCCTAGCGGCCAAGAGACCCAGTACTTC.

Details on this clonotype: The junction departs from the called germline gene at one end, perhaps through a read error. This sequence joins TRBV7-9 and TRBJ2-7; perhaps TRBD2 as D (6 bases). Germline-derived CDR1 and CDR2 are SEHNR and FQNEAQ (reference sequence). The CDR3 consists of 16 residues. DNA of the CDR3: TGTGCCAACAGCTTAGAGATTCGCGCGGGAAACTACGAGCAGTACTTC. Translating gives CANSLEIRAGNYEQYF.

As DNA, the CDR3 is TGTGCCAGTAGACGACTAGACGGGGGTCCGGGTGAGCAGTTCTTC. It encodes CASRRLDGGPGEQFF. J is TRBJ2-1 and V is TRBV19, with D perhaps TRBD2 (6 bases). Looked up from germline, CDR1 is LNHDA and CDR2 is SQIVND (reference sequence). The CDR3 is 15 amino acids. The germline V and J ends were trimmed by 6 bases and 9 bases, with 21 bases remaining between them.

This rearrangement joins TRBV5-1 to TRBJ1-4, with D perhaps TRBD1 (6 bases). The germline V gene encodes CDR1 SGHRS and CDR2 YFSETQ. The CDR3 extends over 14 amino acids. With 4 bases removed from V and 2 bases from J, the gap between germline ends came to 9 bases. For the CDR3, the DNA is TGCGCCAGCAGCCCGGACAGCACTAATGAAAAACTGTTTTTT. Protein: CASSPDSTNEKLFF.

This rearrangement joins TRBV4-2 to TRBJ1-4; 7 nucleotides agree with TRBD1. With 3 bases clipped from V and 5 bases from J, the junction kept 12 bases outside the gene matches. The CDR3 sequence is 17 residues long. The germline V gene encodes CDR1 LGHNA and CDR2 YNFKEQ. This CDR3 is CASSQPSHRGANEKLFF. The DNA for the CDR3 is TGTGCCAGCAGCCAGCCAAGTCACAGGGGAGCGAATGAAAAACTGTTTTTT.

The chain joins TRBV25-1 to TRBJ1-4; D possibly corresponds to TRBD1 (5 bases). V was shortened by 5 bases and J by 5 bases, with 12 bases between the two germline ends. The CDR3 has 14 residues. The germline gives CDR1 MGHDK, CDR2 SYGVNS. CDR3 sequence reads: CASSLGLKNEKLFF. Here the CDR3 DNA reads TGTGCCAGCAGTCTGGGGCTGAAGAATGAAAAACTGTTTTTT.

This chain links TRBV5-1 with TRBJ2-7; the D gene is possibly TRBD1 (5 bases). The CDR3 spans 15 residues. Per the germline V gene, CDR1 is SGHRS and CDR2 is YFSETQ. Trimming took 0 bases from V and 2 from J, leaving 12 bases between them. DNA for the CDR3: TGCGCCAGCAGCTTGGAATCAGGGCCGACCTACGAGCAGTACTTC. Amino acids: CASSLESGPTYEQYF.

The gene calls are TRBV10-3 and TRBJ2-7; no reliable D call. The J call may not be correct, given that the DNA end is closer to TRBJ2-5. The CDR3 runs 13 residues. From germline, CDR1 is ENHRY and CDR2 SYGVKD. The CDR3 region has the DNA TGTGCCATCAGGGTTCACAACGAAGAGACCCAGTACTTC. Its protein product is CAIRVHNEETQYF.

The chain has TRBV12-5 and TRBJ2-7; the D is unclear. The germline V gene has CDR1 LGHNT and CDR2 FRNRAP. V was pared by 2 bases and J by 2 bases, with 4 bases between. The CDR3 runs 12 residues. The DNA of the CDR3 is TGTGCTAGTGGTTTGTCCACCTACGAGCAGTACTTC. It codes for CASGLSTYEQYF.

The chain uses TRBV4-1 and TRBJ2-7; D possibly corresponds to TRBD1 (6 bases). The germline V gene has CDR1 MGHRA and CDR2 YSYEKL. With 1 base removed from V and 2 bases from J, the gap between germline ends came to 12 bases. The CDR3 has 15 amino acids. Written as DNA, the CDR3 is TGCGCCAGCAGCCAAGTTAAAGAGGGGGCCTACGAGCAGTACTTC. Protein: CASSQVKEGAYEQYF.

The chain recombines TRBV12-3 or TRBV12-4 with TRBJ2-7; TRBD1 agrees at 9 bases. CDR3 size: 14 residues. V gave up 6 bases and J gave up 10 bases; unmatched junction bases: 13. CDR3 bases: TGTGCCAGCAGAAGGGGGACAGGGTTCTCGTTCCAGTACTTC. Translating gives CASRRGTGFSFQYF.

V usage is TRBV12-3 or TRBV12-4 and J usage is TRBJ1-2; no clear D gene. This CDR3 spans 14 amino acids. The V end was cut by 2 bases, the J end by 2 bases, with 9 bases between. This CDR3 reads CASSLKGLNYGYTF. In DNA, the CDR3 is TGTGCCAGCAGTTTAAAGGGTCTCAACTATGGCTACACCTTC.

This clonotype has more than one count but fewer than ten. The gene calls are TRBV7-6 and TRBJ2-7, with 9 bases identical to TRBD1. From germline, CDR1 is SGHVS and CDR2 FNYEAQ. CDR3 length: 15 amino acids. The V and J ends lost 5 bases and 5 bases, in that order; junction bases with no gene match: 10. The CDR3 region has the DNA TGTGCCAGCAGCCGACCTGCGGGACAGGGCCACGAGCAGTACTTC. As protein: CASSRPAGQGHEQYF.

The CDR3 protein is CASAGGALTGTYNEQYF. The DNA for the CDR3 is TGCGCCAGCGCAGGAGGGGCCCTGACAGGGACCTACAATGAGCAGTACTTC. V is TRBV5-1 and J is TRBJ2-1, with a possible D match to TRBD1 (7 bases). The J call may be faulty, since TRBJ2-7 better matches the DNA end. The V gene's germline CDR1 is SGHRS and CDR2 YFSETQ. CDR3 length: 17 amino acids.